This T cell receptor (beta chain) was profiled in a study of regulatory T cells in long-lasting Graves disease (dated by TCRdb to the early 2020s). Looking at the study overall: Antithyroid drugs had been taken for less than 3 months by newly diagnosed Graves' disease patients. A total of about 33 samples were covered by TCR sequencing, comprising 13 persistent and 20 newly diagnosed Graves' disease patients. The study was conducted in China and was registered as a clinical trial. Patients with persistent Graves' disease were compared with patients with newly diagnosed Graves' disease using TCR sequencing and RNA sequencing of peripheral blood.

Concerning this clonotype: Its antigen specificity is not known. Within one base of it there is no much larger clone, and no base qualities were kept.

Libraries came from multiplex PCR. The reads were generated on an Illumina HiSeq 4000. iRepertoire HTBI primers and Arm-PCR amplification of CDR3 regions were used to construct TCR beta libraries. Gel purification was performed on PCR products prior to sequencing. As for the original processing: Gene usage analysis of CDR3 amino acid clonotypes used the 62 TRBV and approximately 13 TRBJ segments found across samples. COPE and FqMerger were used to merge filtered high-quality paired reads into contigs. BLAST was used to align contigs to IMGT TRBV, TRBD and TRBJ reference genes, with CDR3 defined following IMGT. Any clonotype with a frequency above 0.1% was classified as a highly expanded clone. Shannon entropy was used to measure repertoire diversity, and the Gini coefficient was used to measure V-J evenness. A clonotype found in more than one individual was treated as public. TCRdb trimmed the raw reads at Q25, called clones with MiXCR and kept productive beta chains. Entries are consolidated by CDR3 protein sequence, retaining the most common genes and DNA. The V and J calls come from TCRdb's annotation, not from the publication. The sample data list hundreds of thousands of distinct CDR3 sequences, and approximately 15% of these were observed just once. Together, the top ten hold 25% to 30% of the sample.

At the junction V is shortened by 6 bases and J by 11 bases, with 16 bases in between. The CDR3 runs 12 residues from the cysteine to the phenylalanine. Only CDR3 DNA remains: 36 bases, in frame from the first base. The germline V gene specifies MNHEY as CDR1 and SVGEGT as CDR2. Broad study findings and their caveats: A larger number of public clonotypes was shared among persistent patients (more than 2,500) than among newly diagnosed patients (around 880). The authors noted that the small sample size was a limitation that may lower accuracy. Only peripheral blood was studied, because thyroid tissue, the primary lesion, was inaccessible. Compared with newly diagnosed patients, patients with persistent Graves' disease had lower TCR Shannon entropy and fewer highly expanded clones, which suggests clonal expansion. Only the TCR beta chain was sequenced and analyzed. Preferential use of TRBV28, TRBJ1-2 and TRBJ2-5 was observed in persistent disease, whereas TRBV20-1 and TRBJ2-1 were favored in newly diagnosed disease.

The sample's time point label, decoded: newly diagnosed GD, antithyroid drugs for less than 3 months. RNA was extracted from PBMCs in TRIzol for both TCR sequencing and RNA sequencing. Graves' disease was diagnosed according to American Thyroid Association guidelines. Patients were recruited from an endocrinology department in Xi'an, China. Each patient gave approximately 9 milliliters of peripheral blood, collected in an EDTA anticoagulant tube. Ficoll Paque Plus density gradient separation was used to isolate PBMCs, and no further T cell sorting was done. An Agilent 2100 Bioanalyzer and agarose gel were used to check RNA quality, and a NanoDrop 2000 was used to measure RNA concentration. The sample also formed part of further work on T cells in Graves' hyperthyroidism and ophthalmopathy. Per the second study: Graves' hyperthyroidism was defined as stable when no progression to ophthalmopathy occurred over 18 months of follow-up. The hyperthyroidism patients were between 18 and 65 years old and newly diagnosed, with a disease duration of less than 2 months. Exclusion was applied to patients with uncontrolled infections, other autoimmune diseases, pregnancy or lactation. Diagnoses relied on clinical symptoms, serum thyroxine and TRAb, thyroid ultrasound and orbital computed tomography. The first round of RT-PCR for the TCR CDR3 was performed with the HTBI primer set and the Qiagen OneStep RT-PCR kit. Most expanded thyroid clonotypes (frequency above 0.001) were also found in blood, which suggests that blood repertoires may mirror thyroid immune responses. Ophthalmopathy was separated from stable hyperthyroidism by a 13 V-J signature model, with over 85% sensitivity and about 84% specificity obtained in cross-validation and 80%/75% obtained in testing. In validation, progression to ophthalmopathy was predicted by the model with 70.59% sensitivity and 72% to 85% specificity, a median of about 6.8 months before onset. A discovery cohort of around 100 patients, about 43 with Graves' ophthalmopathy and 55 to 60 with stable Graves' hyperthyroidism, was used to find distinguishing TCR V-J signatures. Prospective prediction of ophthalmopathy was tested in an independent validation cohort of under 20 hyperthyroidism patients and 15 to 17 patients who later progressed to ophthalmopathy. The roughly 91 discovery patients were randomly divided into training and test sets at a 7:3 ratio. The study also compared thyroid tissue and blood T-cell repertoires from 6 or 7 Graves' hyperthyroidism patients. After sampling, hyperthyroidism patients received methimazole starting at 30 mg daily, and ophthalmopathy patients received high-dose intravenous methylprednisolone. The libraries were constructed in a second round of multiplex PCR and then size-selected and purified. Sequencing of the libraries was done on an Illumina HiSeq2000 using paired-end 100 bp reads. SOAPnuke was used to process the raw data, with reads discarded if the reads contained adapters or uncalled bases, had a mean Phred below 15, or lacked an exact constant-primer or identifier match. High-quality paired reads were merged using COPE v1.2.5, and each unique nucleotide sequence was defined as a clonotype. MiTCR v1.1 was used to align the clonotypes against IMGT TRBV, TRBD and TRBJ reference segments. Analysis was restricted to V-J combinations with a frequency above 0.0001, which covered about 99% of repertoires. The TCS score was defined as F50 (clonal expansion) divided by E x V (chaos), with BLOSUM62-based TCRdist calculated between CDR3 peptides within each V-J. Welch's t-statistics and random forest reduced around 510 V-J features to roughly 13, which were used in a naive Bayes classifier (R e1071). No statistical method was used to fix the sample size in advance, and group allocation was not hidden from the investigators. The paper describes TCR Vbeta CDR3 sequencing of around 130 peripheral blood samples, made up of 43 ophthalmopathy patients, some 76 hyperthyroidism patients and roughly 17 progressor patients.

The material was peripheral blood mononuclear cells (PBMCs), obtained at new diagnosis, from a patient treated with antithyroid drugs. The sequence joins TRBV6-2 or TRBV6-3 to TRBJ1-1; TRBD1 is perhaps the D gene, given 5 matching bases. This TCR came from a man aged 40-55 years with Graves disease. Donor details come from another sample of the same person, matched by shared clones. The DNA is TGTGCCAGCAGACCTGGGGGGGGGGTGGCTTTCTTT. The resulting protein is CASRPGGGVAFF.